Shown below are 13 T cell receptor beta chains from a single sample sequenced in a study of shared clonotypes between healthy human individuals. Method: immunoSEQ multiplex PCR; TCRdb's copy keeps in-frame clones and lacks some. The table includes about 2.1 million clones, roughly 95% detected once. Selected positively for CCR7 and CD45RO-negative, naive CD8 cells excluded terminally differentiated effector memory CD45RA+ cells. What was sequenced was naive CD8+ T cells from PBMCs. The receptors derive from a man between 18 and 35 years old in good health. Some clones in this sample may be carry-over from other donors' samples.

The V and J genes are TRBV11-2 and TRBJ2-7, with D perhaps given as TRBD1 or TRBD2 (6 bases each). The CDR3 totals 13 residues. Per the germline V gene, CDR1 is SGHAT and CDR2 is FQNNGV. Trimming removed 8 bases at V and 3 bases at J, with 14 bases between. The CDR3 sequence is CASGGRGSYEQYF. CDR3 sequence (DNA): TGTGCCAGCGGGGGGCGGGGAAGCTACGAGCAGTACTTC.

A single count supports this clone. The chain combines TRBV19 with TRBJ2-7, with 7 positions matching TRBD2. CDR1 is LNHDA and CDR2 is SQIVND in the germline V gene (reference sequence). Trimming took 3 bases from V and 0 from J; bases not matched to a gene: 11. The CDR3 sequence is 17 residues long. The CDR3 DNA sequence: TGTGCCAGTAGTATGGTTGGGAGGGCAGAGTTCTCCTACGAGCAGTACTTC. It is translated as CASSMVGRAEFSYEQYF.

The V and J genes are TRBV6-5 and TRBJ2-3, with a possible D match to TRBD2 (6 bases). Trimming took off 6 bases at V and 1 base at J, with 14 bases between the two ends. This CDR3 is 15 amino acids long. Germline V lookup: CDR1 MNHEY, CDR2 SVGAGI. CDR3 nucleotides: TGTGCCAGCAGCCCTCGGGTAGCGGGCACAGATACGCAGTATTTT. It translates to CASSPRVAGTDTQYF.

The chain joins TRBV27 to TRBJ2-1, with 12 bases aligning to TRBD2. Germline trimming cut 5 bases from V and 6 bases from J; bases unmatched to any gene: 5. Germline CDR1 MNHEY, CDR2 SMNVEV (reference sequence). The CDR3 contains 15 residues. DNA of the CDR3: TGTGCCAGCAGTCCTAGCGGGAGGGGGGGCAATGAGCAGTTCTTC. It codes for CASSPSGRGGNEQFF.

This CDR3 reads CASSQAMWDEQYF. The DNA for the CDR3 is TGTGCCAGCAGCCAAGCAATGTGGGACGAGCAGTACTTC. The rearrangement joins TRBV14 to TRBJ2-7; no reliable D call. The CDR3 covers 13 residues. The V gene lost 1 base and the J gene lost 5 bases, with 9 bases spanning the gap. Germline CDR1 reads SGHDN; CDR2 reads FVKESK. The whole variable domain, filled in from reference TRBV14 and TRBJ2-7, reads EAGVTQFPSHSVIEKGQTVTLRCDPISGHDNLYWYRRVMGKEIKFLLHFVKESKQDESGMPNNRFLAERTGGTYSTLKVQPAELEDSGVYFCASSQAMWDEQYFGPGTRLTVT.

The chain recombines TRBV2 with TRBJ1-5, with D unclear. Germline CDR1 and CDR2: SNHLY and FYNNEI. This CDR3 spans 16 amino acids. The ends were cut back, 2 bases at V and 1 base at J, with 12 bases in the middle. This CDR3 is CASSELNQWSNQPQHF. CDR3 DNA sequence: TGTGCCAGCAGTGAATTAAACCAATGGAGCAATCAGCCCCAGCATTTT.

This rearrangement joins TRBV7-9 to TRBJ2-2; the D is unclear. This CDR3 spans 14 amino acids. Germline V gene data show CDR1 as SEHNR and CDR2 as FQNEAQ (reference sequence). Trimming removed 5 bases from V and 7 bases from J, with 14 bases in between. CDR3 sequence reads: CASSQRLVDGELFF. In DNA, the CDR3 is TGTGCCAGCAGCCAACGACTGGTCGACGGGGAGCTGTTTTTT.

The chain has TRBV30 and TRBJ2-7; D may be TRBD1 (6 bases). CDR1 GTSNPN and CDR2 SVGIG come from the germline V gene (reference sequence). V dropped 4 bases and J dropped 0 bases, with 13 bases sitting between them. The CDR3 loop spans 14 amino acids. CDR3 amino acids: CAWTPGAGSYEQYF. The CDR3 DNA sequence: TGTGCCTGGACCCCAGGGGCAGGCTCCTACGAGCAGTACTTC.

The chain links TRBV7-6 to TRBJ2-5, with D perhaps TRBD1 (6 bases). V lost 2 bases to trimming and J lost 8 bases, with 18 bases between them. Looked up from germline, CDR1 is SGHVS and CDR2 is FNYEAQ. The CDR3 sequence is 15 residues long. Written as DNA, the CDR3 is TGTGCCAGCAGCTTACCCGGGGCAGGGGAATATACCCAGTACTTC. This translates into CASSLPGAGEYTQYF. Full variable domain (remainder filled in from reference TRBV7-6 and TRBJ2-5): GAGVSQSPRYKVTKRGQDVALRCDPISGHVSLYWYRQALGQGPEFLTYFNYEAQQDKSGLPNDRFSAERPEGSISTLTIQRTEQRDSAMYRCASSLPGAGEYTQYFGPGTRLLVL.

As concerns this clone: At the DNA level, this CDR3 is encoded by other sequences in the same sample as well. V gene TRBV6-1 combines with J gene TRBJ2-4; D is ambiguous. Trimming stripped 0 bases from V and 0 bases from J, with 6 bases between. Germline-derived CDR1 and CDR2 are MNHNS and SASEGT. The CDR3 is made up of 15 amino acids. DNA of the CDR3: TGTGCCAGCAGTGAAGCGGGGATAGCCAAAAACATTCAGTACTTC. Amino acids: CASSEAGIAKNIQYF.

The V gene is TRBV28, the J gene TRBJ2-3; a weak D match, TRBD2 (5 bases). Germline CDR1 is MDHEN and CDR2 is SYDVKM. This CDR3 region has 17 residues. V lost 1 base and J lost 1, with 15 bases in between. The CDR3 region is CASSLYPPRRGTDTQYF. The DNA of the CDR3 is TGTGCCAGCAGTTTATACCCCCCGCGGCGGGGCACAGATACGCAGTATTTT.

The CDR3: CASSPGGNPGELFF. The CDR3 DNA sequence: TGTGCCAGCAGTCCCGGGGGTAATCCCGGGGAGCTGTTTTTT. This rearrangement joins TRBV25-1 to TRBJ2-2; a weak D match, TRBD2 (6 bases). CDR1 MGHDK and CDR2 SYGVNS come from the germline V gene. The V end was cut by 5 bases, the J end by 6 bases, with 13 bases between. This CDR3 comprises 14 residues.

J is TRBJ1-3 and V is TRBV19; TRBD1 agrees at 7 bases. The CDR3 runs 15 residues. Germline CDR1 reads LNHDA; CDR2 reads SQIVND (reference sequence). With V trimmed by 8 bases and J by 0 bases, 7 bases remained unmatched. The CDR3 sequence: CASGRQGISGNTIYF. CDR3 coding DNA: TGTGCCAGTGGGCGACAGGGCATCTCTGGAAACACCATATATTTT.